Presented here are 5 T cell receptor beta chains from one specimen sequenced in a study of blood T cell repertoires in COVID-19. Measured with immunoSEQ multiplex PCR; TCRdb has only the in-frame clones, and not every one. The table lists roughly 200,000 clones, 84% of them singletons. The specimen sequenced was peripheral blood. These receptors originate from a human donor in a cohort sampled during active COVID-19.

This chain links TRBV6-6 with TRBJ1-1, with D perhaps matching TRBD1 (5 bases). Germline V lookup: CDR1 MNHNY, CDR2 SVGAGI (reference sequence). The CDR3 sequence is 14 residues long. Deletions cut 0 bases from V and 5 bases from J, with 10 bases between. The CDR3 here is CASSYSERGTEAFF. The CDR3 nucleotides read TGTGCCAGCAGTTACTCGGAGCGGGGGACTGAAGCTTTCTTT.

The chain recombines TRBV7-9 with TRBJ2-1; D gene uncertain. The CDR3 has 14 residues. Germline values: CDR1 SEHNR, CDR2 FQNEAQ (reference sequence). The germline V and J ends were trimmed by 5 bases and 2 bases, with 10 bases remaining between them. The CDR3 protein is CASSQYTAYNEQFF. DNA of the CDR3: TGTGCCAGCAGCCAGTACACAGCCTACAATGAGCAGTTCTTC. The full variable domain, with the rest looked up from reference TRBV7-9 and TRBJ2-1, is DTGVSQNPRHKITKRGQNVTFRCDPISEHNRLYWYRQTLGQGPEFLTYFQNEAQLEKSRLLSDRFSAERPKGSFSTLEIQRTEQGDSAMYLCASSQYTAYNEQFFGPGTRLTVL.

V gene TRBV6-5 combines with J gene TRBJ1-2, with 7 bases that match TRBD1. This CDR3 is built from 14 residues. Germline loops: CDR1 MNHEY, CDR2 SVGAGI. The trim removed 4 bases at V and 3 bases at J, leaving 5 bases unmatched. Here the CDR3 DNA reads TGTGCCAGCAGTTCGCCAGGGGGTGACTATGGCTACACCTTC. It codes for CASSSPGGDYGYTF.

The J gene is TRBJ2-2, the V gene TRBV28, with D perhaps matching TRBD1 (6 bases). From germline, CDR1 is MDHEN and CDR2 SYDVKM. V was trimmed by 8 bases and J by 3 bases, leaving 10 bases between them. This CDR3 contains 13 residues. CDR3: CASAGVDTGELFF. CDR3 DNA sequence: TGTGCCAGCGCAGGGGTGGACACCGGGGAGCTGTTTTTT.

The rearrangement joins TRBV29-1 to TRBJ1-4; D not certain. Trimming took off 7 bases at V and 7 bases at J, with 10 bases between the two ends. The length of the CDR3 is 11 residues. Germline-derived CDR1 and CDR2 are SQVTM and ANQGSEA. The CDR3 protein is CSAEAGEKLFF. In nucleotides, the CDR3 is TGCAGCGCGGAGGCGGGTGAAAAACTGTTTTTT.